The clone carrying this TCR beta chain has more than one count but fewer than ten. Its antigen remains unidentified. Per germline, CDR1 SGHVS and CDR2 FNYEAQ. The CDR3 is 13 residues long. Germline trimming cut 5 bases from V and 2 bases from J; bases unmatched to any gene: 3. The sample belongs to a study of response to subunit inactivated influenza vaccine. Study outcomes and limitations: Few new T cells, the authors suggested, are recruited by each seasonal influenza vaccination.

MiXCR, run by TCRdb on the RT-PCR reads, gives a single entry per CDR3 protein. The repertoire consists of roughly 710,000 distinct CDR3 sequences, with around 15% occurring once and the leading ten covering 7.5% to 9%. Source: PBMCs from blood, taken 14 to 15 days before vaccination. The chain carries TRBV7-6 and TRBJ2-7; TRBD2 matches at 7 bases. This TCR was recovered from a man over 45 who received an inactivated influenza vaccine. The CDR3 coding sequence is TGTGCCAGCAGCGGCGGGGGAACCTACGAGCAGTACTTC. Translation gives CASSGGGTYEQYF.